This is a list of T cell receptor beta chains from one sample in a study of shared clonotypes between healthy human individuals. Method: immunoSEQ multiplex PCR; TCRdb's copy keeps in-frame clones and lacks some. The table has approximately 1.5 million clones, roughly 98% seen once. The sample consisted of naive CD4+ T cells sorted from blood. These receptors originate from a man aged 30 to 45 in good health. Both conserved end residues are part of each CDR3. Part of the rows lack a size; the others show once, few, many or a class for expanded clones.

CDR3 protein	V gene	J gene	clone size
CASSTRRTSGANVLTF	TRBV19	TRBJ2-6	.
CASADRGRQETQYF	TRBV28	TRBJ2-5	.
CASSGNGASQYF	TRBV7-2	TRBJ2-5	.
CASSSIRGAGYTF	TRBV7-3	TRBJ1-2	.
CAWKGAVRNTIYF	TRBV30	TRBJ1-3	.
CSVGRGGYEQYF	TRBV29-1	TRBJ2-7	.
CASEGRETQYF	TRBV2	TRBJ2-5	.
CASSIETYTGELFF	TRBV19	TRBJ2-2	.
CASSLNSGTDTQYF	TRBV7-9	TRBJ2-3	.
CASSLGGAYNEQFF	TRBV5-1	TRBJ2-1	.
CASSRRDLVETQYF	TRBV7-8	TRBJ2-5	.
CASSEVGPGFNEQFF	TRBV7-9	TRBJ2-1	once
CASSPRGFQETQYF	TRBV4-3	TRBJ2-5	.
CASSDNGYEQYF	TRBV2	TRBJ2-7	.
CASIQRLAGRSNYEQYF	TRBV27	TRBJ2-7	once
CASSSADRDSNEQFF	TRBV28	TRBJ2-1	.
CASWSSYNEQFF	TRBV28	TRBJ2-1	once
CASSLVAGSYNEQFF	TRBV5-4	TRBJ2-1	.
CATSRVARVADTQYF	TRBV15	TRBJ2-3	once
CASSLDRNTEAFF	TRBV7-7	TRBJ1-1	.
CASSLGSARNTEAFF	TRBV5-1	TRBJ1-1	.
CASRTTGDSNQPQHF	TRBV6-5	TRBJ1-5	.
CASSKSTEKLFF	TRBV5-4	TRBJ1-4	.
CASSSQGFDFGNEQYF	TRBV27	TRBJ2-7	.
CASSPNKGPNTEAFF	TRBV18	TRBJ1-1	.
CATSRGPGSNQPQHF	TRBV15	TRBJ1-5	.
CASSPLSRYEQYF	TRBV11-2	TRBJ2-7	.
CASSEAVTALYNEQFF	TRBV6-1	TRBJ2-1	.
CASSDLTGSSYNEQFF	TRBV25-1	TRBJ2-1	.
CASSARTSGTDTQYF	TRBV7-2	TRBJ2-3	.
CSVFSGTGTNEQFF	TRBV29-1	TRBJ2-1	.
CASSLAAPLEQFF	TRBV7-6	TRBJ2-1	.
CASSFPRQGPRNEQYF	TRBV28	TRBJ2-7	.
CASSPQAGVDTDTQYF	TRBV19	TRBJ2-3	.
CASSLVGQLRREQFF	TRBV7-8	TRBJ2-1	.
CASSPRQGKRLFF	TRBV9	TRBJ1-4	.
CASSLGKQGEVLNEQYF	TRBV11-2	TRBJ2-7	.
CASIARFSPSGTGAYEQYF	TRBV19	TRBJ2-7	.
CASRRTRNLREQFF	TRBV6-5	TRBJ2-1	.
CASSQLLGDTEAFF	TRBV4-3	TRBJ1-1	.
CASEDPPYNEQFF	TRBV9	TRBJ2-1	.
CASSYFAGVKYEQYF	TRBV6-5	TRBJ2-7	.
CASSSRLAGPLENEQFF	TRBV7-6	TRBJ2-1	.
CASSLTGTKPYEQYF	TRBV7-2	TRBJ2-7	.